A selection of T cell receptor beta chains follows, all from one sample in a study of T cell responses to AZD1222 COVID-19 vaccine. Generated by immunoSEQ multiplex PCR, the TCRdb table keeps only in-frame clones and is missing some. The sample records about 120,000 clones, about nine tenths being singletons. Sequencing was performed on peripheral blood, taken on day 0 of AZD1222 vaccination. Receptors were obtained from an adult in good health. CDR3s include the opening cysteine and the closing phenylalanine or tryptophan. Fields, in order: J gene, V gene, CDR3 length, clone size, D gene, CDR3 DNA, CDR3 protein. A D gene is named only where the DNA matches it firmly. Size tells how often a clone was seen (once, few, many) or the class of an expanded clone, and some rows leave it out.

>TRBJ2-7|TRBV28|15|once|TRBD2
TGTGCCAGCAAGCCCCGGGAGGTAGCGGCCTACGAGCAGTACTTC
CASKPREVAAYEQYF
>TRBJ2-1|TRBV7-3|15|once|TRBD2
TGTGCCAGCAGCCCAAGACTAGCGGGAGGCAATGAGCAGTTCTTC
CASSPRLAGGNEQFF
>TRBJ2-7|TRBV19|15|.|.
TGTGCCAGTAGTATCGAGGACGGACGGGGGCTCGAGCAGTACTTC
CASSIEDGRGLEQYF
>TRBJ1-2|TRBV20-1|14|.|.
TGCAGTGCTAGTAGGGCGACACCAAACTATGGCTACACCTTC
CSASRATPNYGYTF
>TRBJ1-2|TRBV5-1|13|few|.
TGCGCCAGCAGCTTGACCACCAACTATGGCTACACCTTC
CASSLTTNYGYTF
>TRBJ2-2|TRBV27|12|.|.
TGTGCCAGCAGTTTCAACACCGGGGAGCTGTTTTTT
CASSFNTGELFF
>TRBJ1-2|TRBV24-1|11|few|.
TGTGCCACCAGTGACCGGTGGGGCTACACCTTC
CATSDRWGYTF
>TRBJ1-4|TRBV2|14|.|.
TGTGCCAGCAGGGGCTCCCAGGCAGCTGAAAAACTGTTTTTT
CASRGSQAAEKLFF
>TRBJ1-3|TRBV12-2|18|.|.
TGTGCAAGTCGCTTAGCAGGGGGCAGATCCTCACCTGGAAACACCATATATTTT
CASRLAGGRSSPGNTIYF
>TRBJ2-1|TRBV11-2|13|.|.
TGTGCCAGCAGCTTAGGTTTTTCGGCTAAGCAGTTCTTC
CASSLGFSAKQFF
>TRBJ1-1|TRBV28|14|.|TRBD1
TGTGCCAGCAGTGGCCCGGGACAGTACACTGAAGCTTTCTTT
CASSGPGQYTEAFF
>TRBJ1-2|TRBV20-1|11|.|.
TGCAGTGCTAGGCCACATACAGGCTACACCTTC
CSARPHTGYTF
>TRBJ2-3|TRBV5-1|16|.|TRBD2
TGCGCCAGCAGCTCCCTAGCGGGAGGGTTCACAGATACGCAGTATTTT
CASSSLAGGFTDTQYF
>TRBJ1-2|TRBV18|13|once|TRBD1
TGTGCCAGCTCACAGGGACAGGGGTATGGCTACACCTTC
CASSQGQGYGYTF
>TRBJ1-5|TRBV2|15|.|.
TGTGCCAGCAGTGAAAGGTCGGCTCCTAATCAGCCCCAGCATTTT
CASSERSAPNQPQHF
>TRBJ1-1|TRBV19|13|few|TRBD1
TGTGCCAGCCTTCCCACAGGGGGCACTGAAGCTTTCTTT
CASLPTGGTEAFF
>TRBJ2-6|TRBV19|20|.|TRBD1
TGTGCCAGTAGTATGAGGGCGGTGGGACAGGGCCTCTCTGGGGCCAACGTCCTGACTTTC
CASSMRAVGQGLSGANVLTF
>TRBJ1-1|TRBV7-3|15|.|.
TGTGCCAGCAGCTTAAGCGGGCAGGGGAACACTGAAGCTTTCTTT
CASSLSGQGNTEAFF
>TRBJ1-2|TRBV25-1|12|once|TRBD1
TGTGCCAGCAGTACAGGGGCGGGCGGCTACACCTTC
CASSTGAGGYTF
>TRBJ1-1|TRBV19|14|.|.
TGTGCCAGTAGTATACAGGGGTGGAGCACTGAAGCTTTCTTT
CASSIQGWSTEAFF
>TRBJ1-3|TRBV18|16|.|.
TGTGCCAGCTCACCACCGAAGGGCCTCACTGGAAACACCATATATTTT
CASSPPKGLTGNTIYF
>TRBJ1-5|TRBV19|13|once|.
TGTGCCAGTAGTATAGACAAATATCAGCCCCAGCATTTT
CASSIDKYQPQHF
>TRBJ1-5|TRBV18|16|.|TRBD1
TGTGCCAGCTCACCACCAGGCGGACAGGGCGGGCAGCCCCAGCATTTT
CASSPPGGQGGQPQHF
>TRBJ1-5|TRBV6-5|15|once|TRBD1
TGTGCCAGCAACGACAGGGCCGGGGGCAATCAGCCCCAGCATTTT
CASNDRAGGNQPQHF
>TRBJ1-1|TRBV18|15|.|.
TGTGCCAGCTCACCAGGTCTCACACCGAACACTGAAGCTTTCTTT
CASSPGLTPNTEAFF
>TRBJ2-2|TRBV21-1|13|.|.
TGTGCCAGCAGCGCGATCCACGGCGGGGAGCTGTTTTTT
CASSAIHGGELFF
>TRBJ1-2|TRBV7-9|13|.|.
TGTGCCAGCAGCCCCATTCGGAACTATGGCTACACCTTC
CASSPIRNYGYTF
>TRBJ1-3|TRBV28|15|.|.
TGTGCCAGCGAATATGCTGGGAGCTCTGGAAACACCATATATTTT
CASEYAGSSGNTIYF
>TRBJ2-4|TRBV10-3|14|.|.
TGTGCCATCAGCGCCCAGGGGAAGCAAAACATTCAGTACTTC
CAISAQGKQNIQYF
>TRBJ2-2|TRBV5-4|13|.|.
TGTGCCAGCAGCTTGGCCGACACCGGGGAGCTGTTTTTT
CASSLADTGELFF
>TRBJ1-2|TRBV7-9|13|.|.
TGTGCCAGCAGCTTTTTTTCCGGCTATGGCTACACCTTC
CASSFFSGYGYTF
>TRBJ1-5|TRBV28|13|.|.
TGTGCCAGCAGTGGGAAGGGGGATAGGCCCCAGCATTTT
CASSGKGDRPQHF
>TRBJ2-7|TRBV11-2|17|.|.
TGTGCCAGCAGCACCCTCCCGCTCGGCGGTCCTGGGTACGAGCAGTACTTC
CASSTLPLGGPGYEQYF
>TRBJ2-7|TRBV5-4|17|.|TRBD2
TGTGCCAGCAGCTCTCCCGGGACTAGCGGGTCTCCCTACGAGCAGTACTTC
CASSSPGTSGSPYEQYF